The subject of this entry is one TCR beta chain. The data stem from a study of blood T cell repertoires in COVID-19. Study-level information: COVID-19 samples, acute and convalescent, were from the United States, Italy and Spain. Sources were T cells, B-cell-depleted T cells, or PBMCs; the material itself was cDNA or gDNA.

V gave up 4 bases and J gave up 6 bases; unmatched junction bases: 6. The V gene's germline CDR1 is SGDLS and CDR2 YYNGEE. The CDR3 is 14 residues long. In the study's own analysis: Reference gene primers were amplified, and this amplification served to estimate nucleated cell counts. Sequencing used immunoSEQ multiplex PCR; TCRdb keeps in-frame clones, though not all of them. From that table come the V and J calls and clone size; the DNA was used to work out D and trimming. The sample shows roughly 250,000 clones, about 80% of them seen only once. The TCR was taken from a human donor in a cohort sampled during active COVID-19. The chain uses TRBV9 and TRBJ2-7, with TRBD1 matching 11 bases. Sample: peripheral blood. Here the CDR3 reads CASSPRDRGGEQYF. The CDR3 nucleotides are TGTGCCAGCAGCCCCCGGGACAGGGGGGGCGAGCAGTACTTC. Complete variable domain (other parts from reference TRBV9 and TRBJ2-7): DSGVTQTPKHLITATGQRVTLRCSPRSGDLSVYWYQQSLDQGLQFLIQYYNGEERAKGNILERFSAQQFPDLHSELNLSSLELGDSALYFCASSPRDRGGEQYFGPGTRLTVT.